This T cell receptor beta chain comes out of a study of T cell responses to AZD1222 COVID-19 vaccine. The study's findings and limits: Samples come after the peak T cell response, not at day 14. Possibly, clonal diversity was underestimated; donors were largely white British and included more females. Baseline serology detected seropositivity in only 6 or 7 AZD1222 recipients. At 160-218 and 743-854, vaccine-associated CD4 TCRs were dominant, and they spanned spike.

V was clipped by 4 bases and J by 3 bases, with 23 bases between them. This CDR3 has 18 amino acids. Germline CDR1 is LGHDT and CDR2 is YNNKEL (reference sequence). Notes on this clone: What it binds is unknown.

This table comes from immunoSEQ multiplex PCR, and its TCRdb copy is limited to in-frame clones, with some not included. The sample records more than 100,000 clones, 88% being singletons. The genes are TRBV3-1 (or the pseudogene TRBV3-2) and TRBJ2-3; maybe TRBD2 (5 bases). The clonotype originates from an adult in good health. The source was peripheral blood, collected on day 0 of AZD1222 vaccination. The CDR3 nucleotides are TGTGCCAGCAGCCCCGGAGGATCCCGGGCCGGGCATACAGATACGCAGTATTTT. Amino acid sequence: CASSPGGSRAGHTDTQYF.